The 2 T cell receptor beta chains reported below all come from one sample, sequenced in a study of OX40 agonist ivuxolimab in advanced cancers. TCRdb's table, derived via immunoSEQ multiplex PCR, lists solely in-frame clones and lacks some. In the table there are some 97,000 clones, about 91% of which are singletons. The starting material was CD4+ or CD8+ T cells sorted from blood, obtained in a trial of the OX40 agonist ivuxolimab. These receptor sequences come from an adult with an advanced solid tumor such as melanoma, head and neck, liver or kidney cancer.

The chain employs TRBV13 and TRBJ1-3, with D possibly matching TRBD1 (6 bases). Germline V gives CDR1 PRHDT, CDR2 FYEKMQ (reference sequence). The germline V and J ends were trimmed by 2 bases and 1 base, with 6 bases remaining between them. The CDR3 consists of 14 residues. Here the CDR3 DNA reads TGTGCCAGCAGCTTACAGGGGTCTGGAAACACCATATATTTT. This translates into CASSLQGSGNTIYF.

The chain couples TRBV19 to TRBJ1-5; TRBD1 matches at 10 bases. The CDR3 length is 18 residues. Trimming removed 3 bases from V and 4 bases from J; junction bases left unmatched: 12. CDR1 LNHDA and CDR2 SQIVND come from the germline V gene (reference sequence). CDR3 sequence (DNA): TGTGCCAGTAGTATCCCCCGGGACAGGGGTTTTGGTAATCAGCCCCAGCATTTT. It encodes CASSIPRDRGFGNQPQHF.